These 27 T cell receptor beta chains share one sample of origin, sequenced in a study of response to subunit inactivated influenza vaccine. TCRdb passed the RT-PCR reads through MiXCR, listing each CDR3 protein once. The sample includes 600,000 to 850,000 distinct CDR3 sequences, around 15% of them seen just once. The material was PBMCs from blood, obtained around two weeks before vaccination. Receptors originate from a man in his fifties or sixties who received an inactivated influenza vaccine.

This chain links TRBV7-9 with TRBJ1-2; TRBD1 matches at 7 bases. CDR1 SEHNR and CDR2 FQNEAQ come from the germline V gene (reference sequence). CDR3 length: 16 residues. V shed 5 bases, J shed 7 bases, and the junction held 16 bases outside the gene matches. The CDR3 reads CASSITRAGGSSGYTF. CDR3 DNA sequence: TGTGCCAGCAGCATAACCAGGGCAGGGGGATCCTCTGGCTACACCTTC.

This rearrangement joins TRBV11-3 to TRBJ2-2; 7 nucleotides line up with TRBD2. The CDR3 contains 14 residues. V shed 5 bases, J shed 4 bases, and the junction held 4 bases outside the gene matches. CDR1 is SGHNT, CDR2 YENEEA, per germline. The chain's CDR3 is CASSPTSRTGELFF. The CDR3 DNA follows: TGTGCCAGCAGCCCGACTAGCCGCACCGGGGAGCTGTTTTTT. The full variable domain, in which reference TRBV11-3 and TRBJ2-2 provide the parts outside the CDR3, is EAGVVQSPRYKIIEKKQPVAFWCNPISGHNTLYWYLQNLGQGPELLIRYENEEAVDDSQLPKDRFSAERLKGVDSTLKIQPAELGDSAVYLCASSPTSRTGELFFGEGSRLTVL.

A few counts support this clonotype. The chain links TRBV12-3 or TRBV12-4 to TRBJ2-5, with 10 bases fitting TRBD1. Trimming took 5 bases from V and 0 from J; bases not matched to a gene: 3. The CDR3 contains 15 residues. CDR3 protein: CASSEDRGYQETQYF. CDR3 sequence (DNA): TGTGCCAGCAGTGAGGACAGGGGGTACCAAGAGACCCAGTACTTC.

This clonotype has ten or more counts. This chain links TRBV11-2 with TRBJ2-5; 10 positions match TRBD2. The CDR3 consists of 15 residues. V dropped 4 bases and J dropped 4; count of bases not matched to a gene: 6. From germline, CDR1 is SGHAT and CDR2 FQNNGV. CDR3 residues: CASSWTSGVGETQYF. In DNA form, the CDR3 reads TGTGCCAGCAGCTGGACTAGCGGAGTTGGAGAGACCCAGTACTTC.

This clonotype showed up just a few times. The rearrangement links TRBV7-2 to TRBJ1-2, with a tentative D call TRBD1 (5 bases). The CDR3 has 14 residues. The V end lost 2 bases, the J end lost 8 bases, and 15 bases lay between the germline ends. Germline V CDR1 and CDR2: SGHTA, FQGNSA. CDR3 loop: CASSLTARAGGYTF. The CDR3 DNA reads as TGTGCCAGCAGCTTAACTGCCAGGGCGGGGGGCTACACCTTC.

The CDR3: CASSYQHSGNTIYF. The CDR3 DNA reads TGTGCCAGCAGCTATCAACACTCTGGAAACACCATATATTTT. The chain recombines TRBV14 with TRBJ1-3; D is uncertain. Germline V gives CDR1 SGHDN, CDR2 FVKESK. The CDR3 length is 14 residues. V shed 5 bases and J shed 0 bases, with 8 bases lying between them.

This clonotype was seen only a few times. The chain employs TRBV29-1 and TRBJ1-1, with 7 nucleotides matching TRBD1. The CDR3 runs to 13 residues. Germline V CDR1 and CDR2: SQVTM, ANQGSEA. V lost 4 bases, J lost 1 base, and 3 bases stayed unmatched. The CDR3 DNA reads as TGCAGCGTTGGCCGACAGGGGAACACTGAAGCTTTCTTT. It is translated as CSVGRQGNTEAFF.

J is TRBJ2-1 and V is TRBV12-3 or TRBV12-4, with 8 positions matching TRBD1. The trim removed 4 bases at V and 4 bases at J, leaving 9 bases unmatched. The CDR3 has 16 residues. The CDR3 DNA reads TGTGCCAGCAGTTCAGTAGGCAGGACAGGGTACAATGAGCAGTTCTTC. It translates to CASSSVGRTGYNEQFF.

The chain carries TRBV15 and TRBJ2-6; TRBD1 agrees at 8 bases. With 0 bases clipped from V and 4 bases from J, the junction kept 8 bases outside the gene matches. Germline values: CDR1 LNHNV, CDR2 YYDKDF (reference sequence). The CDR3 totals 18 residues. CDR3 DNA: TGTGCCACCAGCAGAGACAGGGGGCGGTTTTCGGGGGCCAACGTCCTGACTTTC. Its protein product is CATSRDRGRFSGANVLTF.

This clonotype was seen only a few times. The gene calls are TRBV9 and TRBJ2-1; a weak D match, TRBD2 (6 bases). V was clipped by 10 bases and J by 4 bases, with 21 bases between them. The CDR3 is 15 amino acids. The germline V gene encodes CDR1 SGDLS and CDR2 YYNGEE. The CDR3 coding sequence is TGTGCCTCCAGTTCTACGGGACTCCTATACAATGAGCAGTTCTTC. Protein: CASSSTGLLYNEQFF.

This clonotype occurred a few times. This rearrangement joins TRBV4-3 to TRBJ1-4; unclear D gene. This CDR3 contains 15 residues. V was pared by 1 base and J by 7 bases, with 13 bases between. Germline values: CDR1 LGHNA, CDR2 YSLEER. Written as DNA, the CDR3 is TGCGCCAGCAGCCAAGCTGGGTGGCTGGGTGAAAAACTGTTTTTT. Protein: CASSQAGWLGEKLFF.

In the case of this clonotype: Its ends do not fully match the called genes, so a read error is possible. This rearrangement joins TRBV4-3 to TRBJ2-7; 11 bases fit TRBD2. The CDR3 is made up of 15 amino acids. Germline V lookup: CDR1 LGHNA, CDR2 YSLEER. In DNA, the CDR3 is TGCACCAGCAGCCAAGAACTAGCGGGAGTATCCGAGCAGTACTTC. This translates into CTSSQELAGVSEQYF.

This clonotype appeared many times. The J gene is TRBJ1-5, the V gene TRBV11-2; D uncertain. The CDR3 extends over 14 amino acids. Trimming took 2 bases from V and 5 from J, leaving 10 bases between them. Germline lookup yields CDR1 SGHAT and CDR2 FQNNGV. DNA of the CDR3: TGTGCCAGCAGCTTACGAGGGTTTGATCAGCCCCAGCATTTT. Translating gives CASSLRGFDQPQHF. The full variable domain, with the rest looked up from reference TRBV11-2 and TRBJ1-5, is EAGVAQSPRYKIIEKRQSVAFWCNPISGHATLYWYQQILGQGPKLLIQFQNNGVVDDSQLPKDRFSAERLKGVDSTLKIQPAKLEDSAVYLCASSLRGFDQPQHFGDGTRLSIL.

This clonotype was counted many times. V usage is TRBV12-3 or TRBV12-4 and J usage is TRBJ2-7, with D uncertain. Between the trimmed V and J ends, which lost 5 bases and 6 bases, there was a span of 11 bases. The CDR3 spans 12 residues. For the CDR3, the DNA is TGTGCCAGCAGTCCAGTGTTGCTCGAGCAGTACTTC. It yields the protein CASSPVLLEQYF.

The chain couples TRBV7-2 to TRBJ2-6, with no clear D. Germline CDR1 and CDR2: SGHTA and FQGNSA. The CDR3 contains 15 residues. Trimming left V 3 bases short and J 4 bases short, with 10 bases between. The CDR3 DNA follows: TGTGCCAGCAGCTTCCAGATTGGAGGGGCCAACGTCCTGACTTTC. Amino acid sequence: CASSFQIGGANVLTF.

CDR3 amino acids: CSAMTGTSYEQYF. The CDR3 region has the DNA TGCAGTGCTATGACAGGTACCTCCTACGAGCAGTACTTC. The rearrangement joins TRBV20-1 to TRBJ2-7; a possible D gene is TRBD1 (6 bases). Germline V gene data show CDR1 as DFQATT and CDR2 as SNEGSKA (reference sequence). This CDR3 comprises 13 residues. V gave up 4 bases and J gave up 0 bases, with 10 bases separating them.

The chain joins TRBV5-1 to TRBJ1-3; D is unresolved. There are 14 residues in the CDR3. The V gene lost 7 bases and the J gene lost 0 bases, with 11 bases spanning the gap. In germline, CDR1 is SGHRS, CDR2 YFSETQ. The CDR3 DNA reads TGCGCCAGCCGCCGCCAGACCTCTGGAAACACCATATATTTT. It encodes CASRRQTSGNTIYF. Full variable domain (remainder filled in from reference TRBV5-1 and TRBJ1-3): KAGVTQTPRYLIKTRGQQVTLSCSPISGHRSVSWYQQTPGQGLQFLFEYFSETQRNKGNFPGRFSGRQFSNSRSEMNVSTLELGDSALYLCASRRQTSGNTIYFGEGSWLTVV.

Many counts were recorded for this clonotype. The gene calls are TRBV5-1 and TRBJ2-7, with D tentatively TRBD1 or TRBD2 (5 bases each). Germline loops: CDR1 SGHRS, CDR2 YFSETQ. The CDR3 is 12 amino acids. Trimming removed 5 bases at V and 6 bases at J, with 12 bases between. Here the CDR3 reads CASSRGLVEQYF. As DNA, the CDR3 is TGCGCCAGCAGTCGGGGCCTCGTCGAGCAGTACTTC.

This clonotype was observed a few times. The gene calls are TRBV28 and TRBJ1-2; no definite D call. CDR1 MDHEN and CDR2 SYDVKM come from the germline V gene. Trimming pared 2 bases from V and 8 bases from J, leaving 12 bases between. The CDR3 is 13 residues long. CDR3 DNA: TGTGCCAGCAGTTTAAGGCAGGCTTTCGGCTACACCTTC. Protein: CASSLRQAFGYTF.

CDR3 residues: CASSPLKGLRYEQYF. The CDR3 nucleotides are TGTGCCAGCTCGCCGCTGAAAGGCCTTCGCTACGAGCAGTACTTC. The rearrangement joins TRBV18 to TRBJ2-7; D gene unclear. CDR1 is KGHSH, CDR2 LQKENI, per germline. The V gene lost 6 bases and the J gene lost 3 bases, with 18 bases spanning the gap. The CDR3 extends over 15 amino acids.

The rearrangement uses TRBV11-2 and TRBJ2-5; TRBD1 matches 10 bases. V shed 5 bases, J shed 4 bases, and the junction held 7 bases outside the gene matches. Germline V gene sequence: CDR1 SGHAT, CDR2 FQNNGV. CDR3 length: 15 amino acids. The DNA for the CDR3 is TGTGCCAGCAGCCCGCGGACAGGGGGAGGAGAGACCCAGTACTTC. Protein product: CASSPRTGGGETQYF.

There are many counts of this clonotype. This chain uses TRBV7-9 with TRBJ2-3, with D unresolved. Deletions cut 1 base from V and 2 bases from J, with 10 bases between. The germline V gene encodes CDR1 SEHNR and CDR2 FQNEAQ (reference sequence). The CDR3 loop spans 15 amino acids. CDR3 sequence reads: CASSLGVSDTDTQYF. DNA of the CDR3: TGTGCCAGCAGCTTAGGGGTATCGGACACAGATACGCAGTATTTT.

This rearrangement joins TRBV20-1 to TRBJ2-5, with 7 bases that match TRBD2. This CDR3 spans 14 amino acids. V was clipped by 4 bases and J by 5 bases; unmatched bases: 10. Germline CDR1 is DFQATT and CDR2 is SNEGSKA (reference sequence). The CDR3 here is CSATLAAPSETQYF. CDR3 DNA sequence: TGCAGTGCTACGCTAGCGGCTCCCTCGGAGACCCAGTACTTC.

This clonotype came up a few times. The rearrangement links TRBV12-3 or TRBV12-4 to TRBJ2-6; D tentatively reads TRBD1 or TRBD2 (5 bases each). The CDR3 consists of 17 residues. V lost 4 bases and J lost 0, with 13 bases in between. The CDR3 nucleotides read TGTGCCAGCAGTTCTCTGGGACCATCCTCTGGGGCCAACGTCCTGACTTTC. Translating it yields CASSSLGPSSGANVLTF.

This clonotype has just a few counts. CDR3 region: CASSVGSPLAGYEQYF. As DNA, the CDR3 is TGTGCCAGCAGCGTAGGATCGCCTCTAGCGGGCTACGAGCAGTACTTC. The genes are TRBV9 and TRBJ2-7; 8 bases map to TRBD2. Germline loops: CDR1 SGDLS, CDR2 YYNGEE. The ends lost 0 bases at V and 3 bases at J; junction bases unmatched: 8. This CDR3 has 16 residues.

The V call is TRBV4-2, the J call TRBJ2-1, with 8 bases fitting TRBD2. Trimming cost V 0 bases and J 3 bases; bases outside gene matches: 4. The germline V gene encodes CDR1 LGHNA and CDR2 YNFKEQ. The CDR3 is 16 residues long. The CDR3 DNA sequence: TGTGCCAGCAGCCAAGAGGCGGGGGGCAACTACAATGAGCAGTTCTTC. This encodes CASSQEAGGNYNEQFF.

The chain employs TRBV20-1 and TRBJ1-4; the D is unclear. The CDR3 contains 15 residues. V was pared by 0 bases and J by 7 bases, with 15 bases between. The germline V gene encodes CDR1 DFQATT and CDR2 SNEGSKA (reference sequence). CDR3 amino acids: CSARDLGIAVEKLFF. In DNA form, the CDR3 reads TGCAGTGCTAGAGATTTGGGCATCGCGGTTGAAAAACTGTTTTTT.